What follows describes a single T cell receptor (beta chain). Use of 60 Vbeta and 13 Jbeta primers characterized the PCR. The method was immunoSEQ multiplex PCR; TCRdb's version includes in-frame clones alone and lacks a portion of them. Among under 70,000 clones, approximately 70% were seen once, and the ten largest hold just under 20%. This entry comes from a study of cytomegalovirus exposure and HLA in healthy donors. Overall study: There were fewer than 130 million unique TCR beta sequences, drawn from roughly 200 million T cells, in an earlier analysis.

CDR3 length equals 12 residues. The V end was cut by 5 bases, the J end by 4 bases, with 7 bases between. Per the germline V gene, CDR1 is SGHKS and CDR2 is YYEKEE (reference sequence). At collection, donors were nominally healthy, but unrecorded immune exposures were probable. The sequencing sample was made of PBMCs. This TCR derives from a woman aged 60-75 years in good health and CMV-seropositive. This chain connects TRBV5-5 to TRBJ2-1, with D perhaps TRBD1 (5 bases). The CDR3: CASSYRYNEQFF. The CDR3 DNA reads TGTGCCAGCAGTTACAGGTACAATGAGCAGTTCTTC.